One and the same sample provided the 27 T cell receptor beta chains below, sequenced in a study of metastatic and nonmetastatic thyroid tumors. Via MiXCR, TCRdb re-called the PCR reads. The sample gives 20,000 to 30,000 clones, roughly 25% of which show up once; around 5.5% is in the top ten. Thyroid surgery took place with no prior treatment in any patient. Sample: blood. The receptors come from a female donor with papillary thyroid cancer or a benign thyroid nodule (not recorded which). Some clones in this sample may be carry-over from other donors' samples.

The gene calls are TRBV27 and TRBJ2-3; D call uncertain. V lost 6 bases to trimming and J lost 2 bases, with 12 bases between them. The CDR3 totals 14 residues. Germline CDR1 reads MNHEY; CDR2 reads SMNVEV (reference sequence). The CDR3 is CASRARWDTDTQYF. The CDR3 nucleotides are TGTGCCAGCAGAGCCAGGTGGGACACAGATACGCAGTATTTT.

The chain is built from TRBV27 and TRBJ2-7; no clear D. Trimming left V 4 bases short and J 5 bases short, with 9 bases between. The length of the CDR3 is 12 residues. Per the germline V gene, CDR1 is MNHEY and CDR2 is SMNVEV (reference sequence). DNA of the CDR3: TGTGCCAGCAGTTCACGACTTAACGAGCAGTACTTC. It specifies CASSSRLNEQYF.

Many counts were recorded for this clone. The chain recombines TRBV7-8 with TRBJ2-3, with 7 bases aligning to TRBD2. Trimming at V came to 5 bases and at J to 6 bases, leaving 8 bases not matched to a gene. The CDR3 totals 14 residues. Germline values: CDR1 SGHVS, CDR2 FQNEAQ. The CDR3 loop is CASSLGRAIDTQYF. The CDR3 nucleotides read TGTGCCAGCAGCCTTGGGAGGGCCATCGATACGCAGTATTTT.

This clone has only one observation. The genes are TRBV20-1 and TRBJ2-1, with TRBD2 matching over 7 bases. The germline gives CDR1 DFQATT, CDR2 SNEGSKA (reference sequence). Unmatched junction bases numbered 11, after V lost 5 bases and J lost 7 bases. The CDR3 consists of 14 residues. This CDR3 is CSAARSGGVNEQFF. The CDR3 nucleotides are TGCAGTGCTGCCCGGTCTGGGGGGGTGAATGAGCAGTTCTTC.

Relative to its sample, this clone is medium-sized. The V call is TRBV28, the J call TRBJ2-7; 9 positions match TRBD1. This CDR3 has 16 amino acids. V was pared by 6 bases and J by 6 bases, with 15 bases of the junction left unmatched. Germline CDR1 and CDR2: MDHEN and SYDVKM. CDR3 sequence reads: CASSLPVGQGRGEQYF. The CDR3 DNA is TGTGCCAGCAGCCTACCAGTGGGACAGGGTAGGGGCGAGCAGTACTTC.

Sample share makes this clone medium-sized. The CDR3 reads CASSEAQGSYEQYV. The CDR3 nucleotides read TGTGCCAGCAGTGAAGCGCAGGGCTCCTACGAGCAGTACGTC. This sequence joins TRBV6-1 and TRBJ2-7, with D possibly TRBD1 on 5 matching bases. V lost 0 bases, J lost 0 bases, and 6 bases lay in between. CDR1 MNHNS and CDR2 SASEGT come from the germline V gene. The CDR3 consists of 14 residues.

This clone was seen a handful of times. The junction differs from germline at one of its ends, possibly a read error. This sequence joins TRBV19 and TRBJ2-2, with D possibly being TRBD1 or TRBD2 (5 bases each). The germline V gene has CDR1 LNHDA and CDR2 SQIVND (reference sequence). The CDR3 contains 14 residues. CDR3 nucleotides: TGTGCCACACTGTTGGGGGTCGACACCGGTGAGCTGTTTTTT. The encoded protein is CATLLGVDTGELFF. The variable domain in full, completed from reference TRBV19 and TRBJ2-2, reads DGGITQSPKYLFRKEGQNVTLSCEQNLNHDAMYWYRQDPGQGLRLIYYSQIVNDFQKGDIAEGYSVSREKKESFPLTVTSAQKNPTAFYLCATLLGVDTGELFFGEGSRLTVL.

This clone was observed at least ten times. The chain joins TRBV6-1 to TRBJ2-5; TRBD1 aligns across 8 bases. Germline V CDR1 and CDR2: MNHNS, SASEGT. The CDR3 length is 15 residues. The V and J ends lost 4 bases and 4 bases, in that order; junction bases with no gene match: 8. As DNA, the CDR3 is TGTGCCAGCAGTGGAGAGAACAGGGGGAGAGAGACCCAGTACTTC. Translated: CASSGENRGRETQYF.

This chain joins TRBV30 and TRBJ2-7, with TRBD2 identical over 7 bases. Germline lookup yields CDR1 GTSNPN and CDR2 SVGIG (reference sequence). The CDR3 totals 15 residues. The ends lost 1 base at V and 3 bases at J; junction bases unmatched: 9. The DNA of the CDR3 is TGTGCCTGGAGTGATGCGAGGGAGGGCCGCTACGAGCAGTACTTC. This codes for CAWSDAREGRYEQYF.

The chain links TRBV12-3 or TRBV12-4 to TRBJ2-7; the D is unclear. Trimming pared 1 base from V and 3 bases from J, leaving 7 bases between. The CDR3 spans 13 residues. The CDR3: CASSLGQFYEQYF. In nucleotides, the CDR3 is TGTGCCAGCAGTTTAGGGCAGTTCTACGAGCAGTACTTC.

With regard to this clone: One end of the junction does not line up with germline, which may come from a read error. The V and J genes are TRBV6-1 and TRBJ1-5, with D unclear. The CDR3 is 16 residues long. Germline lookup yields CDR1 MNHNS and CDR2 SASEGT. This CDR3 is CASSEDEGGLGQTQHF. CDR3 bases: TGTGCCAGTAGTGAAGATGAGGGAGGGTTGGGTCAGACCCAGCATTTT.

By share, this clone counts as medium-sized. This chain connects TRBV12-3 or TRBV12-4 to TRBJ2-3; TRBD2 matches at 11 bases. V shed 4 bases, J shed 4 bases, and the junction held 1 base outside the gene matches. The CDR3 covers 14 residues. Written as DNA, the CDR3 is TGTGCCAGCAGTTATAGCGGGGGGGCAGATACGCAGTATTTT. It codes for CASSYSGGADTQYF.

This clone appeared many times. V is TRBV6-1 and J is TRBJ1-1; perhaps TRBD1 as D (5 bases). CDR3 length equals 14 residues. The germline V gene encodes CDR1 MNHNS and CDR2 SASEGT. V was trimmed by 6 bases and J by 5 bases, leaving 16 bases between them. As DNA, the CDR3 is TGTGCCAGCAGCCAACTACGGGGGGGAACTGAAGCTTTCTTT. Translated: CASSQLRGGTEAFF.

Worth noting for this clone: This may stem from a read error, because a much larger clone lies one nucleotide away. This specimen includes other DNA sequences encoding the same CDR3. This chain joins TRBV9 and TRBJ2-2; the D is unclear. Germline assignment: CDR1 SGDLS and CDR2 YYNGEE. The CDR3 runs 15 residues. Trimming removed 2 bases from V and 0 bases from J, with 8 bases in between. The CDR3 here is CASSVLGSNTGELFF. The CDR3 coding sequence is TGTGCCAGCAGCGTCCTCGGCTCGAACACCGGGGAGCTGTTTTTT. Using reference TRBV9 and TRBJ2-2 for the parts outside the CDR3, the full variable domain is DSGVTQTPKHLITATGQRVTLRCSPRSGDLSVYWYQQSLDQGLQFLIQYYNGEERAKGNILERFSAQQFPDLHSELNLSSLELGDSALYFCASSVLGSNTGELFFGEGSRLTVL.

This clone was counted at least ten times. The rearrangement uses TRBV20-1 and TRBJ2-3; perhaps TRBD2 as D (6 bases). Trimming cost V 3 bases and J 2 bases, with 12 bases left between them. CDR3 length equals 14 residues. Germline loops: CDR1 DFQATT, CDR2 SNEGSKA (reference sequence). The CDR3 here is CSASRRRDTDTQYF. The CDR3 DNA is TGCAGTGCTAGTCGGCGGAGGGACACAGATACGCAGTATTTT.

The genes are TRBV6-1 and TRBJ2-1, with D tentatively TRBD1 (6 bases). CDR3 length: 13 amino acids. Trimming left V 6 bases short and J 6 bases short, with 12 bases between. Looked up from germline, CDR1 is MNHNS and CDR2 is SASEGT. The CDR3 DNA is TGTGCCAGCAGCCCCCGGGACACCAATGAGCAGTTCTTC. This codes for CASSPRDTNEQFF.

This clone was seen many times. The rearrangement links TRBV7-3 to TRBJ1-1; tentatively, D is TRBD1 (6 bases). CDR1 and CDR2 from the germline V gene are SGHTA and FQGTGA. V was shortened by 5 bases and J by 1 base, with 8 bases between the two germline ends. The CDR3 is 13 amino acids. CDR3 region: CASSMDRNTEAFF. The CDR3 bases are TGTGCCAGCAGCATGGACAGGAACACTGAAGCTTTCTTT. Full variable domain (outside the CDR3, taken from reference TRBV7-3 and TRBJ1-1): GAGVSQTPSNKVTEKGKYVELRCDPISGHTALYWYRQSLGQGPEFLIYFQGTGAADDSGLPNDRFFAVRPEGSVSTLKIQRTERGDSAVYLCASSMDRNTEAFFGQGTRLTVV.

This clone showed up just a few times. In DNA form, the CDR3 reads TGTGCCAGCAGTTACTCGAGGCTTTTTATGGAGAACACTGAAGCTTTCTTT. Its protein product is CASSYSRLFMENTEAFF. This chain uses TRBV6-2 or TRBV6-3 with TRBJ1-1, with D hard to call. Trimming removed 0 bases from V and 1 base from J, with 15 bases in between. The CDR3 consists of 17 residues. CDR1 MNHEY and CDR2 SVGEGT come from the germline V gene.

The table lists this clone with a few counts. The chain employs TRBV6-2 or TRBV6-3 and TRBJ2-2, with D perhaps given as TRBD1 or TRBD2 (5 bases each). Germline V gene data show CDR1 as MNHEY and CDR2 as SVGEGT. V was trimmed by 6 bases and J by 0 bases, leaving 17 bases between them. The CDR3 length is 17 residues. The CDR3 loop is CASRLLVGRTNTGELFF. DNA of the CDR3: TGTGCCAGCAGATTACTCGTGGGACGAACGAACACCGGGGAGCTGTTTTTT.

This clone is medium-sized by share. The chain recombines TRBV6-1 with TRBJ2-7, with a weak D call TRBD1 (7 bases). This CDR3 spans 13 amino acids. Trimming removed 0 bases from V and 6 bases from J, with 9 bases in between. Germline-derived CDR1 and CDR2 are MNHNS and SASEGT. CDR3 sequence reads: CASSEAQGGEQYV. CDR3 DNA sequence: TGTGCCAGCAGTGAAGCGCAGGGGGGCGAGCAGTACGTC.

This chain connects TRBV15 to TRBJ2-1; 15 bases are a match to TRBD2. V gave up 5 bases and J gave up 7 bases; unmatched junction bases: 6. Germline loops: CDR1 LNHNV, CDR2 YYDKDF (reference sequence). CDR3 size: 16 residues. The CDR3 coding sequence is TGTGCCACCAGCGGCGGACTAGCGGGAGGGCAGAATGAGCAGTTCTTC. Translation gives CATSGGLAGGQNEQFF. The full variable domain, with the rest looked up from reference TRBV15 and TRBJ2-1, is DAMVIQNPRYQVTQFGKPVTLSCSQTLNHNVMYWYQQKSSQAPKLLFHYYDKDFNNEADTPDNFQSRRPNTSFCFLDIRSPGLGDTAMYLCATSGGLAGGQNEQFFGPGTRLTVL.

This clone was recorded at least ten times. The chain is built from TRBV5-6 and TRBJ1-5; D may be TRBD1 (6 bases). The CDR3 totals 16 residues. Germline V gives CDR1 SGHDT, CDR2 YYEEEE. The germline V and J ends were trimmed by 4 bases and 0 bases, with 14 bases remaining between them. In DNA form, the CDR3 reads TGTGCCAGCAGCGTGACAGGAGGCTATAGCAATCAGCCCCAGCATTTT. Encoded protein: CASSVTGGYSNQPQHF.

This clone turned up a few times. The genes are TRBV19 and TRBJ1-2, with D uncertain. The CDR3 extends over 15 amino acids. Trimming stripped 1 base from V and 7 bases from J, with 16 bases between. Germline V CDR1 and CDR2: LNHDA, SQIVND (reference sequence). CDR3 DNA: TGTGCCAGTAGTATAGTCCGGGATAACTTCCCTGGCTACACCTTC. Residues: CASSIVRDNFPGYTF.

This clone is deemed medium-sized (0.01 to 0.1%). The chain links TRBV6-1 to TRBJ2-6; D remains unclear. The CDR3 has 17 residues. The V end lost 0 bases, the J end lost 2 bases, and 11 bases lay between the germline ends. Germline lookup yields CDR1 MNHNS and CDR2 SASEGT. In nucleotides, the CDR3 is TGTGCCAGCAGTGAAGCGTTTGGGTCGACTGGGGCCAACGTCCTGACTTTC. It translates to CASSEAFGSTGANVLTF.

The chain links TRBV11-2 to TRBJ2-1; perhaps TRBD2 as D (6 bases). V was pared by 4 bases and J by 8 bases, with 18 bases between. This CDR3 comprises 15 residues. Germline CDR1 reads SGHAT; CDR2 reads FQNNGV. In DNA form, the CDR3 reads TGTGCCAGCAGCTCTGAAACTAGCTGGGGGGATGAGCAGTTCTTC. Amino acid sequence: CASSSETSWGDEQFF.

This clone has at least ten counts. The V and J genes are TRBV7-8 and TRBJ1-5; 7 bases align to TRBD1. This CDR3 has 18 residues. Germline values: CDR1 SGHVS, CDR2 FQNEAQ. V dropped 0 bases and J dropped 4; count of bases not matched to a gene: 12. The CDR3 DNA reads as TGTGCCAGCAGCTTAGCTCCGCGGACAGGCGATAAGAATCAGCCCCAGCATTTT. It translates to CASSLAPRTGDKNQPQHF. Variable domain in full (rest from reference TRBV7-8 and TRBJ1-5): GAGVSQSPRYKVAKRGQDVALRCDPISGHVSLFWYQQALGQGPEFLTYFQNEAQLDKSGLPSDRFFAERPEGSVSTLKIQRTQQEDSAVYLCASSLAPRTGDKNQPQHFGDGTRLSIL.

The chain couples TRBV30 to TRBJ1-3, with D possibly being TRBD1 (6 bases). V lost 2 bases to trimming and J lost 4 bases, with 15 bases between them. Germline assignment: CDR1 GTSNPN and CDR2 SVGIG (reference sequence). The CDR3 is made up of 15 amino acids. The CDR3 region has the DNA TGTGCCTGGAGTCGGAACAGGGAATTCGGAAACACCATATATTTT. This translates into CAWSRNREFGNTIYF.